Below, one T cell receptor (beta chain) is given with its context. Sequenced by immunoSEQ multiplex PCR; TCRdb stores in-frame clones only, minus some. The table has about 61,000 clones, more than 70% seen once; the top ten hold under 0.65%. The sample belongs to a study of OX40 agonist ivuxolimab in advanced cancers. Baseline was the first blood sampling point, followed by cycle 4 day 1 and cycle 7 day 1. The CDR3 contains 12 residues. Germline CDR1 reads SGHTS; CDR2 reads YDEGEE. The V gene lost 0 bases and the J gene lost 6 bases, with 7 bases spanning the gap. This chain uses TRBV5-8 with TRBJ2-7; D ambiguous. This material consisted of CD4+ or CD8+ T cells sorted from blood, taken in a trial of the OX40 agonist ivuxolimab. The TCR sequence derives from an adult with an advanced solid tumor such as melanoma, head and neck, liver or kidney cancer. The CDR3 loop reads CASSLAQLEQYF. The CDR3, as DNA: TGTGCCAGCAGCTTGGCCCAACTCGAGCAGTACTTC.